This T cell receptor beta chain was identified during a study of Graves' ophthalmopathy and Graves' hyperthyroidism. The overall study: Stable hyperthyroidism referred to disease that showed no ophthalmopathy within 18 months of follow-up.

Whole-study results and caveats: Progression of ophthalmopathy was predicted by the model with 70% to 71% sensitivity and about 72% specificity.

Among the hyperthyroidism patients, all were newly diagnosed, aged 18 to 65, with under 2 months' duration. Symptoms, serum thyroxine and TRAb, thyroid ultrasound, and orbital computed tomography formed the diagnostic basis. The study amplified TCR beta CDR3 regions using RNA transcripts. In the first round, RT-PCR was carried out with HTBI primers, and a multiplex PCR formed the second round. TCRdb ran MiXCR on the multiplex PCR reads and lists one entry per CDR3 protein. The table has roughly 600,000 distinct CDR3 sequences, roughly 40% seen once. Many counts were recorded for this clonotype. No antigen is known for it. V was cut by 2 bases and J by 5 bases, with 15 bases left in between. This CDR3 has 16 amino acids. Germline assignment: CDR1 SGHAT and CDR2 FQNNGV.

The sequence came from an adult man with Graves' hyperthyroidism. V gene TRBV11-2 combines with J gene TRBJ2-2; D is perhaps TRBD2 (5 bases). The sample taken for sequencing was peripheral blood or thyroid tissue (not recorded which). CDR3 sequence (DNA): TGTGCCAGCAGCTTAAGGGCCGGGATGGGGACCGGGGAGCTGTTTTTT. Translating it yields CASSLRAGMGTGELFF.